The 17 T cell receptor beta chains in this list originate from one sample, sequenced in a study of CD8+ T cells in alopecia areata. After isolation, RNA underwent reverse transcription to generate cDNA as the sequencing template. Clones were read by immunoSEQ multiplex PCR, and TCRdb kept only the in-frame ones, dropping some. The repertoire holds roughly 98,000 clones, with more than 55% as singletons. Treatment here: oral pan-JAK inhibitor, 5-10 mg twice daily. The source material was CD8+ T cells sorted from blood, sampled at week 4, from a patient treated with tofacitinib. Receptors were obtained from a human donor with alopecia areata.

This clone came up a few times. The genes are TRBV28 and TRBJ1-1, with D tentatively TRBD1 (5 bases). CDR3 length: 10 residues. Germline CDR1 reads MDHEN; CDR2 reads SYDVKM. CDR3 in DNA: TGTGGAACAGGGAACACTGAAGCTTTCTTT. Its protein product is CGTGNTEAFF.

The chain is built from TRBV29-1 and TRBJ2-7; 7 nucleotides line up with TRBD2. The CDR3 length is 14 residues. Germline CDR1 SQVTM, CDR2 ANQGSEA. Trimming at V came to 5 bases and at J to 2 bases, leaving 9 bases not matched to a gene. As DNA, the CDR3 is TGCAGCGTTCTCGGGGGGAGTGAGGCCTACGAGCAGTACTTC. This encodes CSVLGGSEAYEQYF.

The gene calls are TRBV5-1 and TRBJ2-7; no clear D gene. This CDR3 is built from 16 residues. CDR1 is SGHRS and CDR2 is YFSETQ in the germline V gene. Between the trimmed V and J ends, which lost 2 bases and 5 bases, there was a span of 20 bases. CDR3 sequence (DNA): TGCGCCAGCAGCTTTACGGCAGACCGAGTTGTGCACGAGCAGTACTTC. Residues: CASSFTADRVVHEQYF.

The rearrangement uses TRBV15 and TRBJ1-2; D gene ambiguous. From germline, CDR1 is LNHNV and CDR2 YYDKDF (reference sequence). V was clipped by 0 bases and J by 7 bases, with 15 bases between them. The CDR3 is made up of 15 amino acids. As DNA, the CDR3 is TGTGCCACCAGCAGAGATCGCCGGCAGGCGGCTGGCTACACCTTC. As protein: CATSRDRRQAAGYTF.

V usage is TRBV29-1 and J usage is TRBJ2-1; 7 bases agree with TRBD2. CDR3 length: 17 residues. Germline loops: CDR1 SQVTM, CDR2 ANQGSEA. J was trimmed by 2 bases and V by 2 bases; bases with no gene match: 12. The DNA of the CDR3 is TGCAGCGTTGAACGGGGGGAGGGCCAACCAACCTACAATGAGCAGTTCTTC. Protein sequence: CSVERGEGQPTYNEQFF.

The CDR3, as DNA: TGCGCCAGCCACCGGGGAACCAATGAGCAGTTCTTC. Translating it yields CASHRGTNEQFF. V gene TRBV5-1 combines with J gene TRBJ2-1, with D maybe TRBD2 (5 bases). Germline CDR1 SGHRS, CDR2 YFSETQ. The CDR3 loop spans 12 amino acids. V was shortened by 7 bases and J by 6 bases, with 11 bases between the two germline ends.

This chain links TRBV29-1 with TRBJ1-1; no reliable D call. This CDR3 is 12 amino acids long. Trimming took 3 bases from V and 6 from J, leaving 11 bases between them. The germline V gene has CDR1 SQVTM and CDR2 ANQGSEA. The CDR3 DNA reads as TGCAGCGTTGAGGGTGAGTCACCTGAAGCTTTCTTT. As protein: CSVEGESPEAFF.

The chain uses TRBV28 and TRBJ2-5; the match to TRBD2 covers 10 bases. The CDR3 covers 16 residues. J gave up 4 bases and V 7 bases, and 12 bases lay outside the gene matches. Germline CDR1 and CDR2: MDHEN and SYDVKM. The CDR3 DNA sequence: TGTGCCAGCACCGGAGAGGCTAGCGGGAGACTAGAGACCCAGTACTTC. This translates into CASTGEASGRLETQYF.

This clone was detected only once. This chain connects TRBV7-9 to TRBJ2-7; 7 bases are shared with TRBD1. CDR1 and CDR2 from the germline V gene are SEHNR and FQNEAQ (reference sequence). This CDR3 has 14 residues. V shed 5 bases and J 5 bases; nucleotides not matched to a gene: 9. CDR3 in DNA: TGTGCCAGCAGCCTGACAGGGCCCCGCGACGAGCAGTACTTC. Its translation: CASSLTGPRDEQYF.

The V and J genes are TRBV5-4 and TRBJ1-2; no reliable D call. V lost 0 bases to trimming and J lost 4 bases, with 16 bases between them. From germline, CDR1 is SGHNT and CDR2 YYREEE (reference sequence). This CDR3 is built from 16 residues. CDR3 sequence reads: CASSLVLGPTSYGYTF. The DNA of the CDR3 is TGTGCCAGCAGCTTGGTTCTAGGCCCCACGAGCTATGGCTACACCTTC.

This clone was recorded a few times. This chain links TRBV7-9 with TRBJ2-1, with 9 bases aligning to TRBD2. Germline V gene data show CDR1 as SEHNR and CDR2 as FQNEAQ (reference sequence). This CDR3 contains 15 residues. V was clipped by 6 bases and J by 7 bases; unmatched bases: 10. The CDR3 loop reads CASSPTSGRINEQFF. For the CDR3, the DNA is TGTGCCAGCAGTCCCACCAGCGGGAGGATTAATGAGCAGTTCTTC.

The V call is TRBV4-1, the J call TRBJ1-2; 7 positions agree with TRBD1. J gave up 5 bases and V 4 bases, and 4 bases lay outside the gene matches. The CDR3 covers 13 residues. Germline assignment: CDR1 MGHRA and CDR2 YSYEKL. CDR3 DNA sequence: TGCGCCAGCAGCCCGGGACAGACATATGGCTACACCTTC. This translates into CASSPGQTYGYTF.

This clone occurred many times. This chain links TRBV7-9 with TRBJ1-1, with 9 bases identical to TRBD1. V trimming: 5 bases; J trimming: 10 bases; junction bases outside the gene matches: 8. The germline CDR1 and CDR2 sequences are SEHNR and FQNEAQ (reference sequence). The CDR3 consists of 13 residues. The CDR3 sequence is CASSADRTGAAFF. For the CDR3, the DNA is TGTGCCAGCAGCGCGGACAGGACAGGGGCAGCTTTCTTT.

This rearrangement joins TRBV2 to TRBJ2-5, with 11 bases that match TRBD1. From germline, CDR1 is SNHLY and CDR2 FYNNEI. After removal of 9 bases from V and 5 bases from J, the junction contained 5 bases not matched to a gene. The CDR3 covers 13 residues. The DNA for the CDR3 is TGTGCCAGTACGGACAGGGGGCGTGAGACCCAGTACTTC. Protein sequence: CASTDRGRETQYF.

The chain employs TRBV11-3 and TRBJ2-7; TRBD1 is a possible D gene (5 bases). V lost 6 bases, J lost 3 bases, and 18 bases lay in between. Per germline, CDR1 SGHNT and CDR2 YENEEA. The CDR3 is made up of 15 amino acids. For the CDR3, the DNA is TGTGCCAGCAGGACAAAAAGGGGCAGGGTCTACGAGCAGTACTTC. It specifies CASRTKRGRVYEQYF.

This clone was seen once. The CDR3: CASSLGGILGYTF. CDR3 sequence (DNA): TGTGCCAGCAGCTTAGGAGGGATTCTTGGCTACACCTTC. The gene calls are TRBV7-6 and TRBJ1-2, with D hard to call. This CDR3 region has 13 residues. Germline CDR1 SGHVS, CDR2 FNYEAQ. The V end was cut by 1 base, the J end by 7 bases, with 10 bases between.

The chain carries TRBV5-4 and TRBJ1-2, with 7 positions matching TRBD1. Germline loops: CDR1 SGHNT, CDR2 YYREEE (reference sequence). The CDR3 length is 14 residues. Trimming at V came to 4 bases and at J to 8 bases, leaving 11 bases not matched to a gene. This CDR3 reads CASSPVVTGEGYTF. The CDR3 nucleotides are TGTGCCAGCAGCCCAGTTGTCACAGGGGAGGGCTACACCTTC.